This T cell receptor (beta chain) stems from a study of ipilimumab plus nivolumab after autologous stem cell transplantation. This CDR3 spans 17 amino acids. The junction had 16 bases not matched to a gene; V was cut back by 7 bases and J by 4 bases. CDR1 is SGHVS and CDR2 is FQNEAQ in the germline V gene. Checkpoint therapy with ipilimumab 1 mg/kg began 14 to 28 days after transplant. Through week 26, nivolumab 3 mg/kg IV was given weeks 1, 4, 7, 10, then biweekly. Sequencing was performed with immunoSEQ multiplex PCR; in TCRdb, only in-frame clones are kept and a portion is missing. The table lists about 9,200 clones, about 72% of them singletons, with approximately 21% in the top ten.

The source material was PBMCs, sampled in a trial of ipilimumab plus nivolumab as post-transplant consolidation. The chain joins TRBV7-8 to TRBJ1-1; 9 bases line up with TRBD1. The receptor's source is a female donor with multiple myeloma. The CDR3 is CASTKTGGQRLGTEAFF. As DNA, the CDR3 is TGTGCCAGCACTAAAACAGGGGGCCAAAGACTTGGCACTGAAGCTTTCTTT.